This T cell receptor beta chain derives from a study of T cell responses to AZD1222 COVID-19 vaccine. General observations from the study: Spike-specific TCR depth and breadth grew after two AZD1222 doses. Variant regions that are unmutated are reportedly the target of nearly half of spike-specific TCRs.

For this clone: What it recognizes is unknown.

Assay used: immunoSEQ multiplex PCR; TCRdb lists only in-frame clones, some missing. The sample contains some 150,000 clones, 88% of which appear only once. The V gene lost 5 bases and the J gene lost 4 bases, with 15 bases spanning the gap. CDR1 LNHDA and CDR2 SQIVND come from the germline V gene (reference sequence). CDR3 length: 15 residues. The chain links TRBV19 to TRBJ1-5, with D tentatively TRBD1 (6 bases). This receptor was taken from an adult in good health. Source: peripheral blood, taken on day 0 of MenACWY control vaccination. Written as DNA, the CDR3 is TGTGCCAGTAGTGTCTCCCAGGGGAGGAATCAGCCCCAGCATTTT. This gives the protein CASSVSQGRNQPQHF.